This TCR beta chain was sequenced during a study of tumor and adjacent non-tumor tissue in lung cancer. This clonotype was detected ten times or more. The antigen is unknown. Study-wide results and limits: Significantly higher TCR diversity was found in tumor than normal lung. Top 100 clones took a larger repertoire share in normal lung.

A modified ARM-PCR protocol with three rounds of nested PCR amplified TCRbeta. Using its own MiXCR run on the multiplex PCR reads, TCRdb lists one record per CDR3 protein. The sample has about 86,000 distinct CDR3 sequences, 76% seen once. The template was RNA from unsorted bulk tissue. More than 3 cm separated this lung sample from the edge of the tumor. Chemotherapy-naive patients with new lung cancer underwent thoracic surgery in China, August–late 2014. CDR1 is MGHRA, CDR2 YSYEKL, per germline. The CDR3 length is 15 residues. With 3 bases clipped from V and 4 bases from J, the junction kept 4 bases outside the gene matches.

The chain is built from TRBV4-1 and TRBJ2-5, with TRBD1 matching 11 bases. Sequenced input: distant non-tumor lung tissue. The sequence was collected from a woman between 45 and 60 years old with non-small cell lung cancer. The CDR3 nucleotides are TGCGCCAGCAGCCACCCGGGACAGGGGGTAGAGACCCAGTACTTC. It codes for CASSHPGQGVETQYF.